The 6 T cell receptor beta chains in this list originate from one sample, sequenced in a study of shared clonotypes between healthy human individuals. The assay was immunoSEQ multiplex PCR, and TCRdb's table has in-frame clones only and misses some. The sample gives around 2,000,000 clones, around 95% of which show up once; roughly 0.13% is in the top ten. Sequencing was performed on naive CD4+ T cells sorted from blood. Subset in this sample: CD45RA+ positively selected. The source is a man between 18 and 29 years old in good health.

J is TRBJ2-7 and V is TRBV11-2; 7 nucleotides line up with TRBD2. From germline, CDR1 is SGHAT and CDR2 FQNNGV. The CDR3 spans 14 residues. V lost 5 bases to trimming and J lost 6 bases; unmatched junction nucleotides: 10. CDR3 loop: CASSPYRGDSEQYF. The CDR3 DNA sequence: TGTGCCAGCAGCCCCTACCGGGGGGACTCCGAGCAGTACTTC.

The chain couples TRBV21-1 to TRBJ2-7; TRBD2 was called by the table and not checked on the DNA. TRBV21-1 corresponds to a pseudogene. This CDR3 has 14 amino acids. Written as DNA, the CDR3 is TGTGCCAGGCGGGACGGACGTCGAGTCCACGAGCAGTACTTC. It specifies CARRDGRRVHEQYF.

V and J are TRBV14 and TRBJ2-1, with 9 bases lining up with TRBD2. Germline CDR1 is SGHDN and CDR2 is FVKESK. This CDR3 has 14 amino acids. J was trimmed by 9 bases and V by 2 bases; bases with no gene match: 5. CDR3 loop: CASSQLGLALEQFF. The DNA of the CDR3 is TGTGCCAGCAGCCAACTGGGACTAGCTCTTGAGCAGTTCTTC.

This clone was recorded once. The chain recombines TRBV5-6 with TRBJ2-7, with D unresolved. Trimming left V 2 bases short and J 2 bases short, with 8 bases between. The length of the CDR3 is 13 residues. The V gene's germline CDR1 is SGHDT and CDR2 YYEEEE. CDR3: CASSFGSPYEQYF. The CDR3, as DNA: TGTGCCAGCAGCTTCGGCAGCCCCTACGAGCAGTACTTC.

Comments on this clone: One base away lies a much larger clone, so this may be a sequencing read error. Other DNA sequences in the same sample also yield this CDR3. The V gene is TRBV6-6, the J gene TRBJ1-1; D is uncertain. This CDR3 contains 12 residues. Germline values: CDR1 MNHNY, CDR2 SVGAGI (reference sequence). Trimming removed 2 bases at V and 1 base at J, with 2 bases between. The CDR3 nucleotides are TGTGCCAGCAGTTACAAGAACACTGAAGCTTTCTTT. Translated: CASSYKNTEAFF.

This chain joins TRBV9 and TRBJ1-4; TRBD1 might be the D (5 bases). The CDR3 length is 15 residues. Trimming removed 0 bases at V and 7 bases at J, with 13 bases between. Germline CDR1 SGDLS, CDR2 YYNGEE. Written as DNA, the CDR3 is TGTGCCAGCAGCGTAGGGGACGGACCGGTTGAAAAACTGTTTTTT. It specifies CASSVGDGPVEKLFF. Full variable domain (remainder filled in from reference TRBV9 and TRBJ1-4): DSGVTQTPKHLITATGQRVTLRCSPRSGDLSVYWYQQSLDQGLQFLIQYYNGEERAKGNILERFSAQQFPDLHSELNLSSLELGDSALYFCASSVGDGPVEKLFFGSGTQLSVL.